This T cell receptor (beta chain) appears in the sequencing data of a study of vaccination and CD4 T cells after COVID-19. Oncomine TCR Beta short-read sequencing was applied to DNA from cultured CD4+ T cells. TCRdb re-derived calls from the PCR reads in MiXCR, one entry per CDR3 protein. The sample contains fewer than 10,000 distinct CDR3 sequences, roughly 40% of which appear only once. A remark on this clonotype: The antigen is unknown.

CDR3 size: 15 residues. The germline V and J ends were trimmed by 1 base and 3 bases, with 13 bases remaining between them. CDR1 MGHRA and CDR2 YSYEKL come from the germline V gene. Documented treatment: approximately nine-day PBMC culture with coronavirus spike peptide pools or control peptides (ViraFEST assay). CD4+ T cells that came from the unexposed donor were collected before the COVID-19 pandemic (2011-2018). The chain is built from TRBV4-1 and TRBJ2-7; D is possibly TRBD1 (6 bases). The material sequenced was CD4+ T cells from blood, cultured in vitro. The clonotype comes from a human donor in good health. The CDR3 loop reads CASSQGGGRGYEQYF. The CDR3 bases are TGCGCCAGCAGCCAAGGGGGTGGCAGGGGCTACGAGCAGTACTTC.